This T cell receptor beta chain derives from a study of CD8 T cells in ankylosing spondylitis. Each CDR3 protein gets one entry after TCRdb re-called the 5' RACE reads with MiXCR. The profile shows 100,000 to 150,000 distinct CDR3 sequences, about a tenth of them singletons. Findings and caveats of the study: Clones that were linked to disease were CD8+ and were relatively rare in peripheral blood.

This clonotype was seen many times. Its antigen is not identified. Sequencing input: blood, either unsorted or a sorted T cell fraction (not recorded which). The source is a male donor with ankylosing spondylitis or in good health (not recorded which).

The CDR3 region is CASSPSGSNQPQHF. DNA for the CDR3: TGTGCCAGCAGTCCCTCCGGTAGCAATCAGCCCCAGCATTTT. The V and J genes are TRBV12-3 or TRBV12-4 and TRBJ1-5, with unresolved D. This CDR3 is built from 14 residues. V lost 5 bases and J 0 bases, leaving 8 bases between the germline ends.